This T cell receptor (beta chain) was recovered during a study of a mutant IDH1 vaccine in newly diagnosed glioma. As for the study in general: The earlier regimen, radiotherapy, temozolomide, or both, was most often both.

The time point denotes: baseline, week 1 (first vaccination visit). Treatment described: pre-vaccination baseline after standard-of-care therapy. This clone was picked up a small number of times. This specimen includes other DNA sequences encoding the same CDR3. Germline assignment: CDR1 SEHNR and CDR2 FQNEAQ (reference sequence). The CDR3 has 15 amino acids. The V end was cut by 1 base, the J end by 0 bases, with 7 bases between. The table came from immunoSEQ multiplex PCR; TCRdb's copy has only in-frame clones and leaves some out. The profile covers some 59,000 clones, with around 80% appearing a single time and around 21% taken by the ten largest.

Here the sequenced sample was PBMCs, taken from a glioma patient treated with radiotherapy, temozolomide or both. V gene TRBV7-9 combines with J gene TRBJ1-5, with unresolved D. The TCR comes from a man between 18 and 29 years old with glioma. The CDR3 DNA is TGTGCCAGCAGCTTAGGGGGTTATAGCAATCAGCCCCAGCATTTT. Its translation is CASSLGGYSNQPQHF.